One TCR beta chain is described in this entry. What it binds is not known. These data come from a study of identifying expanded T cells in peripheral blood. Study conclusions and caveats: Technical replicates showed approximately 1.2 changed clones; approximately two weeks 15 to 20; four weeks 19. Variance in clone template counts between roughly two-week samples significantly increased with total template count across all healthy donors.

Trimming cost V 3 bases and J 3 bases, with 5 bases left between them. The germline gives CDR1 SGHTA, CDR2 FQGTGA. CDR3 length: 13 amino acids. TCRdb's table, derived via immunoSEQ multiplex PCR, lists solely in-frame clones and lacks some. The data contain about 100,000 clones, about 91% of them singletons. Healthy donors had no documented immune events, such as infections, while sampled. The chain links TRBV7-3 to TRBJ2-2; D uncertain. The sequenced sample was blood. The sequence was obtained from a person aged 18 to 75 in good health. CDR3 coding DNA: TGTGCCAGCAGCTTCGGTTACACCGGGGAGCTGTTTTTT. It is translated as CASSFGYTGELFF.